Below, 28 T cell receptor beta chains from the same sample are listed, as sequenced in a study of blood T cell repertoires in COVID-19. Clones were read by immunoSEQ multiplex PCR, and TCRdb kept only the in-frame ones, dropping some. The sample has 190,000 or so clones; about 85% are singletons. Sequencing was carried out using PBMCs or T cells enriched from blood (not recorded which). Receptor source: a man aged 40-49 years who had recovered from COVID-19.

The chain carries TRBV12-3 or TRBV12-4 and TRBJ1-2; D gene unclear. V was trimmed by 4 bases and J by 1 base, leaving 7 bases between them. The CDR3 runs 13 residues. CDR3 sequence reads: CASSYLNNYGYTF. CDR3 sequence (DNA): TGTGCCAGCAGTTATCTTAATAACTATGGCTACACCTTC.

V and J are TRBV7-9 and TRBJ2-3; D is possibly TRBD2 (5 bases). Germline-derived CDR1 and CDR2 are SEHNR and FQNEAQ (reference sequence). This CDR3 has 11 amino acids. V was pared by 8 bases and J by 4 bases, with 7 bases between. The CDR3 DNA sequence: TGTGCCAGCCGCGGGTCAGATACGCAGTATTTT. It codes for CASRGSDTQYF. The variable domain in full, with the rest retrieved from reference TRBV7-9 and TRBJ2-3, is DTGVSQNPRHKITKRGQNVTFRCDPISEHNRLYWYRQTLGQGPEFLTYFQNEAQLEKSRLLSDRFSAERPKGSFSTLEIQRTEQGDSAMYLCASRGSDTQYFGPGTRLTVL.

This rearrangement joins TRBV5-4 to TRBJ2-1, with TRBD2 matching over 9 bases. Germline loops: CDR1 SGHNT, CDR2 YYREEE (reference sequence). The CDR3 is 16 residues long. Trimming took 5 bases from V and 5 from J; bases not matched to a gene: 11. CDR3 protein: CASSVLTSGRDNEQFF. The CDR3 nucleotides read TGTGCCAGCAGTGTTCTTACTAGCGGGCGAGACAATGAGCAGTTCTTC. The full variable domain, rest sourced from reference TRBV5-4 and TRBJ2-1, is ETGVTQSPTHLIKTRGQQVTLRCSSQSGHNTVSWYQQALGQGPQFIFQYYREEENGRGNFPPRFSGLQFPNYSSELNVNALELDDSALYLCASSVLTSGRDNEQFFGPGTRLTVL.

The chain has TRBV29-1 and TRBJ2-3, with TRBD2 as a possible D gene (6 bases). The CDR3 loop spans 12 amino acids. The germline V and J ends were trimmed by 5 bases and 4 bases, with 10 bases remaining between them. Germline lookup yields CDR1 SQVTM and CDR2 ANQGSEA. The chain's CDR3 is CSVLRDADTQYF. In DNA form, the CDR3 reads TGCAGCGTTCTGCGGGATGCAGATACGCAGTATTTT.

The V and J genes are TRBV19 and TRBJ2-1; 8 nucleotides agree with TRBD2. This CDR3 has 15 residues. Per the germline V gene, CDR1 is LNHDA and CDR2 is SQIVND (reference sequence). The V segment lost 3 bases and the J segment 8 bases; nucleotides outside the gene matches: 9. Here the CDR3 reads CASSIGGRSKDEQFF. CDR3 sequence (DNA): TGTGCCAGTAGTATCGGCGGGAGGTCGAAAGATGAGCAGTTCTTC. Drawing the rest from reference TRBV19 and TRBJ2-1, the complete variable domain is DGGITQSPKYLFRKEGQNVTLSCEQNLNHDAMYWYRQDPGQGLRLIYYSQIVNDFQKGDIAEGYSVSREKKESFPLTVTSAQKNPTAFYLCASSIGGRSKDEQFFGPGTRLTVL.

This clone was recorded only once. The chain couples TRBV19 to TRBJ1-5; 8 nucleotides match TRBD1. The V gene's germline CDR1 is LNHDA and CDR2 SQIVND (reference sequence). The CDR3 sequence is 15 residues long. The V and J ends lost 1 base and 4 bases, in that order; junction bases with no gene match: 3. The CDR3 loop reads CASSIVTGENQPQHF. The CDR3 DNA sequence: TGTGCCAGTAGTATAGTGACAGGGGAGAATCAGCCCCAGCATTTT.

V gene TRBV28 combines with J gene TRBJ2-3; possibly TRBD2 for D (5 bases). The V gene lost 2 bases and the J gene lost 4 bases, with 7 bases spanning the gap. Germline CDR1 reads MDHEN; CDR2 reads SYDVKM. The CDR3 extends over 13 amino acids. The CDR3 spells CASSLPAADTQYF. CDR3 bases: TGTGCCAGCAGTTTACCAGCGGCAGATACGCAGTATTTT.

This chain links TRBV3-1 (or the pseudogene TRBV3-2) with TRBJ2-1; D is possibly TRBD2 (6 bases). V lost 1 base and J 9 bases, leaving 13 bases between the germline ends. The CDR3 loop spans 14 amino acids. CDR1 LGHDT and CDR2 YNNKEL come from the germline V gene (reference sequence). CDR3 sequence (DNA): TGTGCCAGCAGCCAAGTGGGGGGTCTGGGTGAGCAGTTCTTC. This translates into CASSQVGGLGEQFF.

This clone was counted once. V usage is TRBV3-1 (or the pseudogene TRBV3-2) and J usage is TRBJ1-2, with D unresolved. The CDR3 is 11 residues long. Trimming pared 1 base from V and 6 bases from J, leaving 3 bases between. Germline lookup yields CDR1 LGHDT and CDR2 YNNKEL (reference sequence). CDR3 DNA: TGTGCCAGCAGCCAAGTAGATGGCTACACCTTC. Translated: CASSQVDGYTF.

V usage is TRBV2 and J usage is TRBJ2-1; TRBD1 is a possible D gene (5 bases). V shed 8 bases and J shed 10 bases, with 21 bases lying between them. Germline CDR1 SNHLY, CDR2 FYNNEI. CDR3 size: 14 residues. CDR3 residues: CASAEGALVREQFF. The CDR3 DNA reads TGTGCCAGCGCAGAAGGGGCCCTGGTACGGGAGCAGTTCTTC.

The V and J genes are TRBV7-8 and TRBJ2-7; 14 bases agree with TRBD2. V was clipped by 4 bases and J by 4 bases; unmatched bases: 6. Germline lookup yields CDR1 SGHVS and CDR2 FQNEAQ. The CDR3 sequence is 16 residues long. The CDR3 region has the DNA TGTGCCAGCAGCTCCCGACTAGCGGGAGGGAATTACGAGCAGTACTTC. It is translated as CASSSRLAGGNYEQYF. Full variable domain (outside the CDR3, taken from reference TRBV7-8 and TRBJ2-7): GAGVSQSPRYKVAKRGQDVALRCDPISGHVSLFWYQQALGQGPEFLTYFQNEAQLDKSGLPSDRFFAERPEGSVSTLKIQRTQQEDSAVYLCASSSRLAGGNYEQYFGPGTRLTVT.

This clone was counted a few times. V and J are TRBV7-2 and TRBJ2-7; D gene uncertain. V lost 2 bases, J lost 5 bases, and 7 bases lay in between. The CDR3 runs 12 residues. Germline V gene sequence: CDR1 SGHTA, CDR2 FQGNSA. The CDR3 DNA reads TGTGCCAGCAGCTTACTACGCGACGAGCAGTACTTC. This encodes CASSLLRDEQYF.

This clone was seen a handful of times. This chain uses TRBV5-4 with TRBJ2-1; D is possibly TRBD2 (5 bases). Per the germline V gene, CDR1 is SGHNT and CDR2 is YYREEE (reference sequence). V was pared by 5 bases and J by 7 bases, with 16 bases between. CDR3 size: 14 residues. CDR3 sequence reads: CASSPDRTLNEQFF. CDR3 in DNA: TGTGCCAGCAGTCCAGACCGGACTCTGAATGAGCAGTTCTTC.

The V call is TRBV19, the J call TRBJ1-1; D gene uncertain. Trimming left V 5 bases short and J 1 base short, with 8 bases between. This CDR3 is 13 amino acids long. From germline, CDR1 is LNHDA and CDR2 SQIVND (reference sequence). CDR3 in amino acids: CASSPRWNTEAFF. DNA for the CDR3: TGTGCCAGTAGTCCCCGTTGGAACACTGAAGCTTTCTTT.

This sequence joins TRBV7-6 and TRBJ2-2, with D maybe TRBD2 (6 bases). The germline CDR1 and CDR2 sequences are SGHVS and FNYEAQ. The CDR3 length is 16 residues. Trimming pared 1 base from V and 3 bases from J, leaving 12 bases between. CDR3 residues: CASSLGSGGYTGELFF. The CDR3, as DNA: TGTGCCAGCAGCTTAGGTTCCGGAGGGTACACCGGGGAGCTGTTTTTT.

This chain uses TRBV5-1 with TRBJ2-1; TRBD2 aligns across 8 bases. Per germline, CDR1 SGHRS and CDR2 YFSETQ. The CDR3 has 13 residues. Trimming removed 0 bases from V and 10 bases from J; junction bases left unmatched: 3. CDR3 nucleotides: TGCGCCAGCAGCTTGGAAGCGGGGGCGGAGCAGTTCTTC. Its translation is CASSLEAGAEQFF.

This sequence joins TRBV20-1 and TRBJ2-3; a weak D match, TRBD1 (6 bases). V was pared by 6 bases and J by 0 bases, with 13 bases between. Germline loops: CDR1 DFQATT, CDR2 SNEGSKA (reference sequence). CDR3 length: 14 amino acids. The CDR3 nucleotides read TGCAGTGCGAGTAAGGGGGAGAGCACAGATACGCAGTATTTT. Translated: CSASKGESTDTQYF.

The chain links TRBV7-4 to TRBJ2-7, with TRBD2 matching over 14 bases. Germline CDR1 is SGHVT and CDR2 is SQSDAQ. Germline trimming cut 0 bases from V and 0 bases from J; bases unmatched to any gene: 7. CDR3 length equals 19 residues. This chain's CDR3 is CASSLAMTSGRAPSYEQYF. The CDR3 DNA is TGTGCCAGCAGCTTAGCGATGACTAGCGGGAGGGCCCCCTCCTACGAGCAGTACTTC.

This clone was detected only a few times. The rearrangement joins TRBV12-3 or TRBV12-4 to TRBJ1-1; 7 bases are a match to TRBD1. This CDR3 has 13 amino acids. V trimming: 6 bases; J trimming: 5 bases; junction bases outside the gene matches: 6. Written as DNA, the CDR3 is TGTGCCAGCAGCCCGGACAGGCTGACTGAAGCTTTCTTT. Its protein is CASSPDRLTEAFF.

The sample holds one count of this clone. The V and J genes are TRBV7-2 and TRBJ2-7; possible D gene TRBD1, 6 bases. Germline CDR1 and CDR2: SGHTA and FQGNSA. V was pared by 7 bases and J by 7 bases, with 26 bases between. This CDR3 has 16 amino acids. The CDR3 sequence: CASTLNHRAIGSEQYF. The CDR3 DNA sequence: TGTGCCAGCACCCTCAATCACAGGGCCATCGGTAGTGAGCAGTACTTC.

This clone was counted a few times. The CDR3 DNA is TGCAGCGTTGCTGACAGGCATGCCTCTGACCAATACGAGCAGTACTTC. Its protein product is CSVADRHASDQYEQYF. V and J are TRBV29-1 and TRBJ2-7; possibly TRBD1 for D (6 bases). The CDR3 extends over 16 amino acids. With 4 bases removed from V and 4 bases from J, the gap between germline ends came to 23 bases. Germline-derived CDR1 and CDR2 are SQVTM and ANQGSEA.

This chain connects TRBV5-1 to TRBJ2-2; a weak D match, TRBD1 (5 bases). Trimming removed 4 bases from V and 9 bases from J, with 19 bases in between. The CDR3 is made up of 15 amino acids. CDR1 SGHRS and CDR2 YFSETQ come from the germline V gene. Written as DNA, the CDR3 is TGCGCCAGCAGCCCCCGACAGAGCACAGGCCGGGAGCTGTTTTTT. This sequence encodes CASSPRQSTGRELFF.

CDR3 nucleotides: TGTGCCTGGAGTGTACTGGAGACCCAGTACTTC. Amino acid sequence: CAWSVLETQYF. V gene TRBV30 combines with J gene TRBJ2-5; D not resolved. The V gene lost 0 bases and the J gene lost 5 bases, with 4 bases spanning the gap. The CDR3 contains 11 residues. The germline V gene encodes CDR1 GTSNPN and CDR2 SVGIG (reference sequence).

The J gene is TRBJ2-7, the V gene TRBV5-1, with TRBD1 matching over 8 bases. CDR3 length: 13 residues. Germline lookup yields CDR1 SGHRS and CDR2 YFSETQ. With 4 bases clipped from V and 2 bases from J, the junction kept 2 bases outside the gene matches. This CDR3 reads CASSRDRTYEQYF. The DNA of the CDR3 is TGCGCCAGCAGCCGGGACAGGACCTACGAGCAGTACTTC.

The chain has TRBV5-1 and TRBJ1-1; tentatively, D is TRBD1 (6 bases). V shed 4 bases and J shed 5 bases, with 12 bases lying between them. CDR1 SGHRS and CDR2 YFSETQ come from the germline V gene. CDR3 size: 13 residues. This CDR3 is CASSLTQGTEAFF. The CDR3 DNA is TGCGCCAGCAGCCTGACACAGGGAACTGAAGCTTTCTTT.

V usage is TRBV5-4 and J usage is TRBJ2-3; maybe TRBD1 (5 bases). The CDR3 has 13 residues. Trimming shortened V by 7 bases and J by 0 bases, and 9 bases separated the two germline ends. CDR1 and CDR2 from the germline V gene are SGHNT and YYREEE (reference sequence). CDR3 sequence: CASSGPSTDTQYF. In nucleotides, the CDR3 is TGTGCCAGCTCAGGGCCGAGCACAGATACGCAGTATTTT.

The chain has TRBV5-1 and TRBJ2-6; weak D call: TRBD1 (6 bases). The CDR3 is 17 residues long. CDR1 and CDR2 (germline): SGHRS, YFSETQ. The germline V and J ends were trimmed by 4 bases and 0 bases, with 14 bases remaining between them. The CDR3 protein is CASSAGQLSSGANVLTF. Written as DNA, the CDR3 is TGCGCCAGCAGCGCCGGACAGTTGAGCTCTGGGGCCAACGTCCTGACTTTC. Using reference TRBV5-1 and TRBJ2-6 for the parts outside the CDR3, the full variable domain is KAGVTQTPRYLIKTRGQQVTLSCSPISGHRSVSWYQQTPGQGLQFLFEYFSETQRNKGNFPGRFSGRQFSNSRSEMNVSTLELGDSALYLCASSAGQLSSGANVLTFGAGSRLTVL.

J is TRBJ2-3 and V is TRBV12-5, with 7 positions matching TRBD2. V was clipped by 7 bases and J by 0 bases; unmatched bases: 10. CDR1 and CDR2 (germline): LGHNT, FRNRAP. The CDR3 has 16 amino acids. The CDR3 nucleotides read TGTGCTAGTGCCTCGGGAGAGGGAGGGAGCACAGATACGCAGTATTTT. Residues: CASASGEGGSTDTQYF.